This T cell receptor beta chain is from a study of shared clonotypes between healthy human individuals. The ends lost 4 bases at V and 4 bases at J; junction bases unmatched: 6. The CDR3 has 16 residues. Germline CDR1 is SGHTS and CDR2 is YDEGEE. The table lists this clone with a count of one. The data were produced by immunoSEQ multiplex PCR, yet TCRdb's version contains in-frame clones alone and is incomplete. The repertoire holds over a million clones, around 97% seen once, with over 1% in the top ten. CD4+ cells were split into CD45RA+ naive and CD45RA-negative memory subsets. This receptor was identified in a man younger than 45 in good health. Sequenced: naive CD4+ T cells sorted from blood. Specified subset: CD45RA+ positively selected. The chain recombines TRBV5-8 with TRBJ2-1, with TRBD2 matching 12 bases. In DNA, the CDR3 is TGTGCCAGCAGCCACGAAGGACTAGCGGGGTACAATGAGCAGTTCTTC. Translating it yields CASSHEGLAGYNEQFF.